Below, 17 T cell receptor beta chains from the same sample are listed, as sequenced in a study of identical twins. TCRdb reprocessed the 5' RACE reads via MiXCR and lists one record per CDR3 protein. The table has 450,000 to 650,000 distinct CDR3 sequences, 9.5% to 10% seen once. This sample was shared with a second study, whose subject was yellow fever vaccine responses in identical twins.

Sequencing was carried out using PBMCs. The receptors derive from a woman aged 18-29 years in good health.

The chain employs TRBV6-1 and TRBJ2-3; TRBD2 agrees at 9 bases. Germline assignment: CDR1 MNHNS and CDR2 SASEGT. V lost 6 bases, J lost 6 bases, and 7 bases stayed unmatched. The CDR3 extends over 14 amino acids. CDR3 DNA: TGTGCCAGCAGACGAGCTGGACTAGCGGATACGCAGTATTTT. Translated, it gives CASRRAGLADTQYF.

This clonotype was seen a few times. DNA of the CDR3: TGCAGCGTTGTAGGGTTTTTAAACAATGAGCAGTTCTTC. Translating it yields CSVVGFLNNEQFF. This chain uses TRBV29-1 with TRBJ2-1; no reliable D call. The CDR3 has 13 amino acids. Trimming took off 4 bases at V and 5 bases at J, with 12 bases between the two ends. Germline V gene data show CDR1 as SQVTM and CDR2 as ANQGSEA.

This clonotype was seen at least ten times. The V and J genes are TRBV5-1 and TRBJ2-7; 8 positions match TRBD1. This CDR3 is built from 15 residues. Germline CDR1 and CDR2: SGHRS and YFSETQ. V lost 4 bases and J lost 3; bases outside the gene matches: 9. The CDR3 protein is CASSDTGQGDYEQYF. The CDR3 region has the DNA TGCGCCAGCAGCGACACAGGACAGGGAGACTACGAGCAGTACTTC.

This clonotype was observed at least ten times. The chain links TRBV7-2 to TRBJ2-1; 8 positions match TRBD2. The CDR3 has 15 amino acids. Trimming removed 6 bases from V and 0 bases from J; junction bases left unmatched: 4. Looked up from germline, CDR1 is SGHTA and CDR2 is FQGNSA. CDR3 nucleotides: TGTGCCAGCAGTCAGCGGGAGAGCTCCTACAATGAGCAGTTCTTC. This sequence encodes CASSQRESSYNEQFF.

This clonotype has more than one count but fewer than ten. Here the CDR3 reads CASSPTLAGGGEQFF. The CDR3 DNA reads TGTGCCAGCAGCCCCACCCTAGCGGGAGGCGGTGAGCAGTTCTTC. This chain connects TRBV7-2 to TRBJ2-1, with TRBD2 matching over 11 bases. Germline CDR1 is SGHTA and CDR2 is FQGNSA. Trimming took 5 bases from V and 9 from J; bases not matched to a gene: 9. The CDR3 length is 15 residues.

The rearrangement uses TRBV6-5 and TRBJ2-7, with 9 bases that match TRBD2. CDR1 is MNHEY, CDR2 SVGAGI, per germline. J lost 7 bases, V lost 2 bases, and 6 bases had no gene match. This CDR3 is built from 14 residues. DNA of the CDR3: TGTGCCAGCAGTTACAGGGAGCGGGAGGAAGAGCAGTACTTC. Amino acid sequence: CASSYREREEEQYF.

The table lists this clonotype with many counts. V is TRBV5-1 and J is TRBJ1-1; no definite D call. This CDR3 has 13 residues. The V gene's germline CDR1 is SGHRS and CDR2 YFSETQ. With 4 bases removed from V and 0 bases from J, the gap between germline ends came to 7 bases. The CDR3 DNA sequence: TGCGCCAGCAGCGACCGGGTGAACACTGAAGCTTTCTTT. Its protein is CASSDRVNTEAFF. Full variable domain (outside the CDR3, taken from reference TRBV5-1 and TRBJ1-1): KAGVTQTPRYLIKTRGQQVTLSCSPISGHRSVSWYQQTPGQGLQFLFEYFSETQRNKGNFPGRFSGRQFSNSRSEMNVSTLELGDSALYLCASSDRVNTEAFFGQGTRLTVV.

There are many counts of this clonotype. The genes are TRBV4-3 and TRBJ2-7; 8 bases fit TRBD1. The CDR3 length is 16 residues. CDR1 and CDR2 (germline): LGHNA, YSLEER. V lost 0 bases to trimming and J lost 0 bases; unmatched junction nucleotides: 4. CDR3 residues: CASSQDGTGSSYEQYF. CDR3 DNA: TGCGCCAGCAGCCAAGATGGGACAGGTAGCTCCTACGAGCAGTACTTC.

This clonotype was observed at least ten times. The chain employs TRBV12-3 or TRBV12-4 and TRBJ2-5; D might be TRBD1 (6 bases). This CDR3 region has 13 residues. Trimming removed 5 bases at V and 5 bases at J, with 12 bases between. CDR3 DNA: TGTGCCAGCAGTCACAGGGTTTTGGAGACCCAGTACTTC. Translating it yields CASSHRVLETQYF.

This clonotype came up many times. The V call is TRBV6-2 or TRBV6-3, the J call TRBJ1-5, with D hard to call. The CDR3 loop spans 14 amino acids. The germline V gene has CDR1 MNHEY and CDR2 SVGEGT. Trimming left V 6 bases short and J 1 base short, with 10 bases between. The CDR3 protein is CASRGRTSNQPQHF. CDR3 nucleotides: TGTGCCAGCAGAGGACGGACGAGCAATCAGCCCCAGCATTTT.

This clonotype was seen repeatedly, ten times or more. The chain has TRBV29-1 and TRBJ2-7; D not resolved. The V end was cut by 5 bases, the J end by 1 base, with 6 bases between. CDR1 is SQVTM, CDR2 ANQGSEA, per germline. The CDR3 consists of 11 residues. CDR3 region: CSVSQSYEQYF. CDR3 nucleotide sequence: TGCAGCGTTTCACAATCCTACGAGCAGTACTTC.

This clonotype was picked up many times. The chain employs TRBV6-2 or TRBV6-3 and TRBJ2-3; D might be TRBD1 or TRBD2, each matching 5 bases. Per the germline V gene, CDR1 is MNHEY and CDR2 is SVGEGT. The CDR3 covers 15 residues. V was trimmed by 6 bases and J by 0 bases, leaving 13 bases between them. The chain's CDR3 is CASSPGTSSTDTQYF. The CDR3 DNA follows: TGTGCCAGCAGCCCCGGGACCAGCAGCACAGATACGCAGTATTTT.

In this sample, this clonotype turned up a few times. CDR3 nucleotide sequence: TGTGCCAGCAGTAAAGGTTCGGGGACTAGCGGGATCTACGAGCAGTACTTC. The encoded protein is CASSKGSGTSGIYEQYF. The chain carries TRBV6-1 and TRBJ2-7; 13 bases agree with TRBD2. Germline V lookup: CDR1 MNHNS, CDR2 SASEGT. After removal of 5 bases from V and 3 bases from J, the junction contained 10 bases not matched to a gene. The CDR3 runs to 17 residues.

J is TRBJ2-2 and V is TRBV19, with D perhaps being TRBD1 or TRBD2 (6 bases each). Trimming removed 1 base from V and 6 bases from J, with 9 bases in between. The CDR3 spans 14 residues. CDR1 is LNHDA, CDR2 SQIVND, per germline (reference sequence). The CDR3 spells CASSIVGGPGELFF. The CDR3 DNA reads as TGTGCCAGTAGTATAGTAGGGGGGCCCGGGGAGCTGTTTTTT.

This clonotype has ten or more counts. The CDR3: CASSLSVYSYNEQFF. The CDR3 DNA reads TGTGCCAGCAGCTTATCTGTTTATTCCTACAATGAGCAGTTCTTC. This chain joins TRBV7-2 and TRBJ2-1; D ambiguous. The CDR3 is 15 amino acids. V was pared by 2 bases and J by 1 base, with 9 bases between. Germline V CDR1 and CDR2: SGHTA, FQGNSA.

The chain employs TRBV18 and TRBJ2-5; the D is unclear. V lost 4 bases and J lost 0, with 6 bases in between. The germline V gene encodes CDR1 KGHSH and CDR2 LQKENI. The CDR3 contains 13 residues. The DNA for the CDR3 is TGTGCCAGCTCACGAAAGAACCAAGAGACCCAGTACTTC. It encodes CASSRKNQETQYF.

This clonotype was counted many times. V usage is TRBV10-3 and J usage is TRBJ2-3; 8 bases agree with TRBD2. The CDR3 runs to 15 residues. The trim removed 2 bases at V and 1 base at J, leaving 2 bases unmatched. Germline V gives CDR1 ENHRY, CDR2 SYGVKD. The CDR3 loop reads CAISERAGGTDTQYF. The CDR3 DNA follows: TGTGCCATCAGTGAGCGAGCGGGGGGCACAGATACGCAGTATTTT.